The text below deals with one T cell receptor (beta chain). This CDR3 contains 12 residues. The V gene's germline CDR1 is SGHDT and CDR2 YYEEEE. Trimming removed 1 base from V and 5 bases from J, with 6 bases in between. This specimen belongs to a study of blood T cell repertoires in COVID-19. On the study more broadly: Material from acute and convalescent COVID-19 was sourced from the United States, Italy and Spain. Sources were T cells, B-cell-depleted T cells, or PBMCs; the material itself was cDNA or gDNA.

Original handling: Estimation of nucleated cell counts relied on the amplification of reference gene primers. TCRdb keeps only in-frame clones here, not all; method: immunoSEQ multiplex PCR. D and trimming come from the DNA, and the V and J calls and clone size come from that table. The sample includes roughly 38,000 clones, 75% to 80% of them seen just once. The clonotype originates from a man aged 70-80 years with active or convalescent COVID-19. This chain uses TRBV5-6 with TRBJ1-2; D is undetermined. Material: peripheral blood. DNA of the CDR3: TGTGCCAGCAGCTTGCCCGCGTATGGCTACACCTTC. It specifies CASSLPAYGYTF.